This TCR beta chain was profiled in a study of cytomegalovirus exposure and HLA in healthy donors. Study-wide findings and caveats: By HLA locus, TCR association rates varied in a later analysis, with DRB1 showing the most and HLA-C the fewest.

CDR1 is SGHTA and CDR2 is FQGNSA in the germline V gene. V shed 5 bases and J shed 6 bases, with 14 bases lying between them. The CDR3 spans 13 residues. Comments on this clone: Its antigen is still unknown.

PCR primers comprised 60 Vbeta and 13 Jbeta primers. Here immunoSEQ multiplex PCR was the method, and the copy in TCRdb shows in-frame clones only, minus some. The data contain around 150,000 clones, approximately 80% of them singletons. The V call is TRBV7-2, the J call TRBJ2-7; no clear D. This TCR derives from a woman in her thirties or forties in good health and CMV-seronegative. The material sequenced was PBMCs. In DNA form, the CDR3 reads TGTGCCAGCAGCCCACCCCCTCTAGGCGAGCAGTACTTC. Its protein product is CASSPPPLGEQYF.